These 23 T cell receptor beta chains came from one sample sequenced in a study of memory CD4+ T cells and cytomegalovirus serostatus. Sequencing used immunoSEQ multiplex PCR; TCRdb keeps in-frame clones, though not all of them. The repertoire holds roughly 76,000 clones, around 82% seen once, with approximately 2.4% in the top ten. Single viable CD3+CD4+CD8-CD45RO+ cells were sorted as the memory CD4+ T cells. The specimen was memory CD4+ T cells from blood. The receptors derive from an adult in good health and CMV-seropositive.

The V call is TRBV19, the J call TRBJ2-5; 13 positions agree with TRBD2. The CDR3 loop spans 14 amino acids. Germline assignment: CDR1 LNHDA and CDR2 SQIVND (reference sequence). V was pared by 5 bases and J by 13 bases, with 10 bases of the junction left unmatched. The CDR3 spells CASSRTSGSPLTYF. CDR3 nucleotides: TGTGCCAGTAGTCGGACTAGCGGGAGCCCCCTGACGTACTTC. Full variable domain (remainder filled in from reference TRBV19 and TRBJ2-5): DGGITQSPKYLFRKEGQNVTLSCEQNLNHDAMYWYRQDPGQGLRLIYYSQIVNDFQKGDIAEGYSVSREKKESFPLTVTSAQKNPTAFYLCASSRTSGSPLTYFGPGTRLLVL.

The chain uses TRBV11-2 and TRBJ1-2, with D unresolved. The length of the CDR3 is 14 residues. CDR1 and CDR2 from the germline V gene are SGHAT and FQNNGV. Trimming removed 0 bases from V and 4 bases from J, with 9 bases in between. The CDR3 reads CASSLDLRPYGYTF. As DNA, the CDR3 is TGTGCCAGCAGCTTAGATCTCAGGCCCTATGGCTACACCTTC.

V and J are TRBV7-2 and TRBJ1-2, with a tentative D call TRBD1 (5 bases). V lost 4 bases and J lost 8, with 20 bases in between. CDR3 length: 15 amino acids. Germline loops: CDR1 SGHTA, CDR2 FQGNSA. CDR3 nucleotides: TGTGCCAGCAGCTCAAATGGGGGGACCCCAAGAGGCTACACCTTC. Residues: CASSSNGGTPRGYTF.

The DNA of the CDR3 is TGTGCCACCCAGACAGGGGATGGCTACACCTTC. Translating gives CATQTGDGYTF. The genes are TRBV7-9 and TRBJ1-2; TRBD1 matches 8 bases. The CDR3 loop spans 11 amino acids. The V segment lost 10 bases and the J segment 6 bases; nucleotides outside the gene matches: 4. Germline CDR1 is SEHNR and CDR2 is FQNEAQ (reference sequence).

The gene calls are TRBV18 and TRBJ2-2; D is ambiguous. The germline CDR1 and CDR2 sequences are KGHSH and LQKENI. This CDR3 comprises 12 residues. V was pared by 3 bases and J by 4 bases, with 3 bases between. CDR3 coding DNA: TGTGCCAGCTCACCGGGCACCGGGGAGCTGTTTTTT. Encoded protein: CASSPGTGELFF.

This chain's CDR3 is CASRSLWRGGTYEQYF. CDR3 nucleotides: TGTGCCAGCAGGAGTCTGTGGCGGGGGGGCACCTACGAGCAGTACTTC. The J gene is TRBJ2-7, the V gene TRBV27, with 9 nucleotides matching TRBD2. V lost 6 bases, J lost 2 bases, and 11 bases stayed unmatched. Per the germline V gene, CDR1 is MNHEY and CDR2 is SMNVEV (reference sequence). There are 16 residues in the CDR3.

The chain has TRBV7-2 and TRBJ1-6; unclear D gene. The CDR3 runs to 15 residues. Trimming removed 2 bases at V and 6 bases at J, with 11 bases between. Germline lookup yields CDR1 SGHTA and CDR2 FQGNSA. The CDR3 protein is CASSLSFVGNSPLHF. In nucleotides, the CDR3 is TGTGCCAGCAGCTTATCGTTCGTGGGTAATTCACCCCTCCACTTT.

The V call is TRBV6-1, the J call TRBJ2-7, with unresolved D. CDR1 and CDR2 from the germline V gene are MNHNS and SASEGT. The CDR3 consists of 13 residues. Deletions cut 0 bases from V and 5 bases from J, with 8 bases between. The CDR3 coding sequence is TGTGCCAGCAGTGAAGCGCCTGTCGACGAGCAGTACGTC. Protein: CASSEAPVDEQYV.

The genes are TRBV6-5 and TRBJ2-2; the match to TRBD1 covers 7 bases. The CDR3 runs 14 residues. The junction had 3 bases not matched to a gene; V was cut back by 7 bases and J by 1 base. Germline CDR1 is MNHEY and CDR2 is SVGAGI. The CDR3: CASKGGLNTGELFF. Written as DNA, the CDR3 is TGTGCCAGCAAAGGGGGCCTGAACACCGGGGAGCTGTTTTTT.

The chain joins TRBV19 to TRBJ1-2, with 7 bases identical to TRBD1. The CDR3 loop spans 14 amino acids. V shed 10 bases and J 4 bases; nucleotides not matched to a gene: 12. Germline loops: CDR1 LNHDA, CDR2 SQIVND (reference sequence). CDR3 nucleotides: TGTGCCACTACTTACGAACAGGGGACCTATGGCTACACCTTC. This sequence encodes CATTYEQGTYGYTF.

V is TRBV9 and J is TRBJ1-2; 10 nucleotides align to TRBD1. The CDR3 covers 17 residues. Losses at the gene ends were 4 bases for V and 0 bases for J; bases not matched to a gene: 9. Germline-derived CDR1 and CDR2 are SGDLS and YYNGEE. The CDR3 protein is CASSPSTGGSANYGYTF. For the CDR3, the DNA is TGTGCCAGCAGCCCCTCGACAGGGGGCTCGGCTAACTATGGCTACACCTTC.

This chain uses TRBV28 with TRBJ1-4; D gene uncertain. The ends were cut back, 2 bases at V and 8 bases at J, with 9 bases in the middle. The CDR3 is 13 amino acids. CDR1 and CDR2 from the germline V gene are MDHEN and SYDVKM. The CDR3 sequence: CASSLRKREKLFF. The CDR3 nucleotides read TGTGCCAGCAGTTTACGGAAGAGGGAAAAACTGTTTTTT.

This clone was seen a handful of times. The chain is built from TRBV30 and TRBJ1-5, with no clear D. The germline V and J ends were trimmed by 5 bases and 7 bases, with 12 bases remaining between them. The CDR3 covers 12 residues. Germline CDR1 reads GTSNPN; CDR2 reads SVGIG (reference sequence). CDR3 protein: CAWGFGEQPQHF. The CDR3 DNA follows: TGTGCCTGGGGGTTCGGGGAACAGCCCCAGCATTTT.

J is TRBJ2-1 and V is TRBV14; 8 nucleotides align to TRBD2. The CDR3 sequence is 20 residues long. Looked up from germline, CDR1 is SGHDN and CDR2 is FVKESK. V gave up 4 bases and J gave up 0 bases; unmatched junction bases: 17. CDR3 residues: CASSLRILSGGFNSYNEQFF. The DNA of the CDR3 is TGTGCCAGCAGCCTACGGATCTTATCGGGAGGGTTCAACTCCTACAATGAGCAGTTCTTC.

This chain connects TRBV27 to TRBJ1-5; D is undetermined. The V and J ends lost 3 bases and 3 bases respectively, with 6 bases between them. The CDR3 totals 13 residues. Germline V CDR1 and CDR2: MNHEY, SMNVEV (reference sequence). The CDR3 region has the DNA TGTGCCAGCAGTTTCTCTACCAATCAGCCCCAGCATTTT. It translates to CASSFSTNQPQHF.

V is TRBV5-1 and J is TRBJ1-3; no clear D gene. The germline V and J ends were trimmed by 0 bases and 3 bases, with 10 bases remaining between them. The CDR3 has 15 amino acids. Germline V gives CDR1 SGHRS, CDR2 YFSETQ. The CDR3 nucleotides are TGCGCCAGCAGCTTGGGTGACGGGAATGGAAACACCATATATTTT. Translation: CASSLGDGNGNTIYF.

The sample holds one count of this clone. The chain is built from TRBV7-9 and TRBJ2-1, with D possibly being TRBD2 (5 bases). The V gene lost 6 bases and the J gene lost 2 bases, with 23 bases spanning the gap. The germline V gene has CDR1 SEHNR and CDR2 FQNEAQ (reference sequence). This CDR3 has 18 amino acids. The CDR3 DNA follows: TGTGCCAGCAGTTCAGCCCCCGGAGGTTCACGCGCCTACAATGAGCAGTTCTTC. Translated, it gives CASSSAPGGSRAYNEQFF.

In the case of this clone: Other DNA variants within this sample encode the same CDR3. The CDR3 is CASGLDPDTQYF. CDR3 nucleotides: TGTGCTAGCGGATTGGATCCAGATACGCAGTATTTT. The chain is built from TRBV5-6 and TRBJ2-3; tentatively, D is TRBD2 (6 bases). The germline CDR1 and CDR2 sequences are SGHDT and YYEEEE. The CDR3 extends over 12 amino acids.

The chain joins TRBV6-5 to TRBJ1-2; 8 bases align to TRBD1. After removal of 5 bases from V and 6 bases from J, the junction contained 2 bases not matched to a gene. Germline V lookup: CDR1 MNHEY, CDR2 SVGAGI. The CDR3 runs 12 residues. The CDR3 loop reads CASSQGANGYTF. For the CDR3, the DNA is TGTGCCAGCAGTCAGGGGGCTAATGGCTACACCTTC.

For the CDR3, the DNA is TGTGCCAGCTCACCACGGCCGCCGAGCGGGGGGGCGAAGACCCAGTACTTC. It specifies CASSPRPPSGGAKTQYF. V usage is TRBV18 and J usage is TRBJ2-5; 10 bases map to TRBD2. Per germline, CDR1 KGHSH and CDR2 LQKENI. The CDR3 consists of 17 residues. J lost 6 bases, V lost 1 base, and 11 bases had no gene match.

The chain combines TRBV5-1 with TRBJ1-1; D is ambiguous. Trimming took off 3 bases at V and 4 bases at J, with 7 bases between the two ends. This CDR3 comprises 12 residues. Per germline, CDR1 SGHRS and CDR2 YFSETQ. The CDR3 DNA reads as TGCGCCAGCAGCTCCCCTGGCACTGAAGCTTTCTTT. This sequence encodes CASSSPGTEAFF.

J is TRBJ1-2 and V is TRBV11-2, with a weak D call TRBD1 (5 bases). Germline CDR1 and CDR2: SGHAT and FQNNGV. The CDR3 sequence is 13 residues long. Trimming removed 6 bases from V and 5 bases from J, with 13 bases in between. The CDR3 coding sequence is TGTGCCAGCAGACCCCTCGGGGGGTATGGCTACACCTTC. Its protein product is CASRPLGGYGYTF.

A single count supports this clone. V gene TRBV5-1 combines with J gene TRBJ2-4, with 8 bases lining up with TRBD2. This CDR3 has 15 residues. The trim removed 1 base at V and 6 bases at J, leaving 6 bases unmatched. Germline-derived CDR1 and CDR2 are SGHRS and YFSETQ. The CDR3 protein is CASSLTGRAANIQYF. The CDR3 DNA reads as TGCGCCAGCAGCTTGACCGGGAGGGCCGCAAACATTCAGTACTTC.